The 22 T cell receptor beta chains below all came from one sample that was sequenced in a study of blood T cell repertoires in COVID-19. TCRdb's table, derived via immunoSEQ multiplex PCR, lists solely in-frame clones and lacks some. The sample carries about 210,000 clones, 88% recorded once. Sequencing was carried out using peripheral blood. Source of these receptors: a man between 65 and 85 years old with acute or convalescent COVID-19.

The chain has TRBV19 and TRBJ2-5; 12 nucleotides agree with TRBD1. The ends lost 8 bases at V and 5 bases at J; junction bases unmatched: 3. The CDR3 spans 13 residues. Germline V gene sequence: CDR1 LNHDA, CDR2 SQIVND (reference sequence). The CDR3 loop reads CASRDRGLETQYF. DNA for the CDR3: TGTGCCAGTCGGGACAGGGGGCTGGAGACCCAGTACTTC. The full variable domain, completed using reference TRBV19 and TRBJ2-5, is DGGITQSPKYLFRKEGQNVTLSCEQNLNHDAMYWYRQDPGQGLRLIYYSQIVNDFQKGDIAEGYSVSREKKESFPLTVTSAQKNPTAFYLCASRDRGLETQYFGPGTRLLVL.

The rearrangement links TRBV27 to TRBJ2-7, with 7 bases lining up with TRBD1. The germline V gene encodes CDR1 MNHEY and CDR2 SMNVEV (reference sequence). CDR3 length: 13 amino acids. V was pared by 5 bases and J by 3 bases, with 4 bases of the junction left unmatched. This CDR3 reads CASSGGQSYEQYF. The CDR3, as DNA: TGTGCCAGCAGTGGGGGACAGAGCTACGAGCAGTACTTC.

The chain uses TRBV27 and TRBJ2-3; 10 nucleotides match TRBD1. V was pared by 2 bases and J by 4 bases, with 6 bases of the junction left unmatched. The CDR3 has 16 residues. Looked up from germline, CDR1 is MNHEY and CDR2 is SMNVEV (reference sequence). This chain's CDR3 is CASSLRSTGGADTQYF. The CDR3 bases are TGTGCCAGCAGTTTAAGGTCGACAGGGGGCGCAGATACGCAGTATTTT.

The CDR3 DNA reads as TGTGCCAGCAGCCAGACTAGCGGGATTTACAATGAGCAGTTCTTC. The encoded protein is CASSQTSGIYNEQFF. The V gene is TRBV5-4, the J gene TRBJ2-1; 11 nucleotides line up with TRBD2. There are 15 residues in the CDR3. The ends lost 4 bases at V and 4 bases at J; junction bases unmatched: 4. Looked up from germline, CDR1 is SGHNT and CDR2 is YYREEE (reference sequence).

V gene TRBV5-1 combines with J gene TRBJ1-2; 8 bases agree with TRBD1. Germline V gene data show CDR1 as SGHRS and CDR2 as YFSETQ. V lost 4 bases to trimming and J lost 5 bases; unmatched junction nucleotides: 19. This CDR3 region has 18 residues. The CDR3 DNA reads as TGCGCCAGCAGCAACCCGGACAGGGCCGGGGAGGGGATATATGGCTACACCTTC. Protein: CASSNPDRAGEGIYGYTF. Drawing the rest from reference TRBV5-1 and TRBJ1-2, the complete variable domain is KAGVTQTPRYLIKTRGQQVTLSCSPISGHRSVSWYQQTPGQGLQFLFEYFSETQRNKGNFPGRFSGRQFSNSRSEMNVSTLELGDSALYLCASSNPDRAGEGIYGYTFGSGTRLTVV.

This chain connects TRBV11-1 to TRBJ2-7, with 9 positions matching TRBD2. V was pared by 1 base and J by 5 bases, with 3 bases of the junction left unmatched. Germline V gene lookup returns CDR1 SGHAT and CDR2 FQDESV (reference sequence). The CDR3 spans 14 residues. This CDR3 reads CASSLDLAGNEQYF. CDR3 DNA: TGTGCCAGCAGCTTAGACCTAGCGGGAAACGAGCAGTACTTC.

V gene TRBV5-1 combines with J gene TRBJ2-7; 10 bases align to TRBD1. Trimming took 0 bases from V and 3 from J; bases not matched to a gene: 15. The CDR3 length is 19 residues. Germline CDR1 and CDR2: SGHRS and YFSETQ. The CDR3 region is CASSLAGHPGQGFYYEQYF. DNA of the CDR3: TGCGCCAGCAGCTTGGCGGGTCATCCGGGACAGGGGTTCTACTACGAGCAGTACTTC.

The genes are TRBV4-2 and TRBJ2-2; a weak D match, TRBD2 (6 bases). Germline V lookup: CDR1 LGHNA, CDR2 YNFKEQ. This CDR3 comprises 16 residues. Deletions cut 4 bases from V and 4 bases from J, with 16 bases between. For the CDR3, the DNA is TGTGCCAGCAGCCCCGGAGGGGAGTTAGCCACCGGGGAGCTGTTTTTT. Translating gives CASSPGGELATGELFF.

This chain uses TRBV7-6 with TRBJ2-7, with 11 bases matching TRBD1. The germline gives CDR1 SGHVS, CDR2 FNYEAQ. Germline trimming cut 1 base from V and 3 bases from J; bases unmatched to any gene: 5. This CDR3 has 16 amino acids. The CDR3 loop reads CASSLGSGTGGYEQYF. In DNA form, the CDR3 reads TGTGCCAGCAGCTTAGGGTCCGGGACAGGGGGCTACGAGCAGTACTTC.

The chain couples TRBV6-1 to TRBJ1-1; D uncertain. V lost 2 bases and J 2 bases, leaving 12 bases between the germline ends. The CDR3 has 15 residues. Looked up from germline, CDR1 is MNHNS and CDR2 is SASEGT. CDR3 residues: CASSEWAQPNTEAFF. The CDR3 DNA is TGTGCCAGCAGTGAATGGGCACAGCCTAACACTGAAGCTTTCTTT.

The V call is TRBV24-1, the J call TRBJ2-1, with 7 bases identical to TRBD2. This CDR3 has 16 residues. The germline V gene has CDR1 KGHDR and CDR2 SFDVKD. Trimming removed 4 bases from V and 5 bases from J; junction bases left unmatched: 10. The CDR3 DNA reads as TGTGCCACCAGTGACGCTAGCGGAGTTAAGGACAATGAGCAGTTCTTC. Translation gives CATSDASGVKDNEQFF.

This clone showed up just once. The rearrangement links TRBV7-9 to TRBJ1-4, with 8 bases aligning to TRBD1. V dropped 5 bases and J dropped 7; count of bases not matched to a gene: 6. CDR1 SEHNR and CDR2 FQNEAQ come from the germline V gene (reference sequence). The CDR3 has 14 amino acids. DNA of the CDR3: TGTGCCAGCAGCCCGGACAGGGAGGGTGAAAAACTGTTTTTT. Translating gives CASSPDREGEKLFF.

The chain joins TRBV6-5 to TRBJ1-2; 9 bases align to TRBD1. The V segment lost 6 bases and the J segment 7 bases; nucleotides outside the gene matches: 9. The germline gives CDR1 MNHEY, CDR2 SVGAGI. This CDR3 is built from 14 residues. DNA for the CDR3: TGTGCCAGCAGGTCTGGACAGGGGAGGTTTGGCTACACCTTC. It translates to CASRSGQGRFGYTF.

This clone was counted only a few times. The CDR3 DNA sequence: TGTGCCAGCAGTTCCTGGGGGCGCGACACCGGGGAGCTGTTTTTT. Protein sequence: CASSSWGRDTGELFF. The chain employs TRBV27 and TRBJ2-2, with D maybe TRBD1 (6 bases). V was cut by 4 bases and J by 3 bases, with 12 bases left in between. This CDR3 is 15 amino acids long. Germline-derived CDR1 and CDR2 are MNHEY and SMNVEV (reference sequence).

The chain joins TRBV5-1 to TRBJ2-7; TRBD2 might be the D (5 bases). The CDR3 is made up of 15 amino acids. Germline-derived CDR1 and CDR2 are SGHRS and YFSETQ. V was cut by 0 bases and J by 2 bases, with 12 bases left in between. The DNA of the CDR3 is TGCGCCAGCAGCTTGGCCAGCGGAAGTACCTACGAGCAGTACTTC. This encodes CASSLASGSTYEQYF.

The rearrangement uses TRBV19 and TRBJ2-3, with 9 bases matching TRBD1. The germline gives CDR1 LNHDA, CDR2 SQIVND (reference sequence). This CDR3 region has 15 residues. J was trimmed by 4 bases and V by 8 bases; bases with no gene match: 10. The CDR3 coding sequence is TGTGCCAGTGACCAAAACAGGGGGCTGGCAGATACGCAGTATTTT. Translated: CASDQNRGLADTQYF.

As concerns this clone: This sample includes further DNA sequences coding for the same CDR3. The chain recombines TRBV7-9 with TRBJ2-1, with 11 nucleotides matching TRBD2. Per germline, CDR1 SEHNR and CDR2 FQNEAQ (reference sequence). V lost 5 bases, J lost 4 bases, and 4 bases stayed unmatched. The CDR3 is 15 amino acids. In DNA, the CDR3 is TGTGCCAGCAGCCGTTTAGCGGGAGGGTACAATGAGCAGTTCTTC. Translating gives CASSRLAGGYNEQFF.

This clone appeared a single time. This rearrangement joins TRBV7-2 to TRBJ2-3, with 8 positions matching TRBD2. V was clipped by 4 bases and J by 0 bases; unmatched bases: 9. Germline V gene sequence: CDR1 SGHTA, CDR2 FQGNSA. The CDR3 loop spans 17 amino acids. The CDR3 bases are TGTGCCAGCAGCTCGCGAACTAGCGGCATCAGCACAGATACGCAGTATTTT. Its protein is CASSSRTSGISTDTQYF.

CDR3 sequence: CASSPRTGEPQHF. CDR3 bases: TGTGCCAGCTCACCTCGGACAGGAGAGCCCCAGCATTTT. The chain couples TRBV18 to TRBJ1-5; 7 bases agree with TRBD1. The junction had 4 bases not matched to a gene; V was cut back by 3 bases and J by 8 bases. The CDR3 consists of 13 residues. The V gene's germline CDR1 is KGHSH and CDR2 LQKENI.

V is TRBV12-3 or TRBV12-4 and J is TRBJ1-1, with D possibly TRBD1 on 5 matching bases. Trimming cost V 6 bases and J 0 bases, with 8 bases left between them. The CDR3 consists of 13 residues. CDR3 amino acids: CASRTVMNTEAFF. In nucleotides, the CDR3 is TGTGCCAGCAGGACAGTCATGAACACTGAAGCTTTCTTT.

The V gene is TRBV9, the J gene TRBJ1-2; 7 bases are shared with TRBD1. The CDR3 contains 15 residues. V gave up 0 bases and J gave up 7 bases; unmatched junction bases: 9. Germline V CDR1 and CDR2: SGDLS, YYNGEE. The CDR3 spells CASSVGGQTPGGYTF. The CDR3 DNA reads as TGTGCCAGCAGCGTAGGGGGACAGACCCCCGGTGGCTACACCTTC.

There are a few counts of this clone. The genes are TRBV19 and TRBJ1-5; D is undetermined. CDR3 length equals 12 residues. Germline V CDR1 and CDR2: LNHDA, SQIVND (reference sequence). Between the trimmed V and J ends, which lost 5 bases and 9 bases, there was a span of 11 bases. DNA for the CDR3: TGTGCCAGTAGTCTCCCCCTCGGGCCCCAGCATTTT. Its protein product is CASSLPLGPQHF. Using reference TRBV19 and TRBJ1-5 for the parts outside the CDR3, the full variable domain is DGGITQSPKYLFRKEGQNVTLSCEQNLNHDAMYWYRQDPGQGLRLIYYSQIVNDFQKGDIAEGYSVSREKKESFPLTVTSAQKNPTAFYLCASSLPLGPQHFGDGTRLSIL.